In this sample, the clone carrying this TCR beta chain turned up many times. Antigen: not known. These data originate in a study of response to subunit inactivated influenza vaccine. General study findings and limits: The authors put forward the suggestion that each seasonal influenza vaccination may bring in only a limited number of new T cells.

TCRdb itself ran the RT-PCR reads through MiXCR, one entry per CDR3 protein. The sample has some 640,000 distinct CDR3 sequences, around 13% seen once. CDR3 length: 15 residues. V lost 5 bases and J 1 base, leaving 12 bases between the germline ends. The genes are TRBV12-3 or TRBV12-4 and TRBJ1-5; D is possibly TRBD1 (6 bases). The source was PBMCs from blood, collected approximately 15 days before vaccination. The sequence came from a middle-aged man who received an inactivated influenza vaccine. DNA of the CDR3: TGTGCCAGCAGTCCAGGGGTTATAAGCAATCAGCCCCAGCATTTT. It translates to CASSPGVISNQPQHF.